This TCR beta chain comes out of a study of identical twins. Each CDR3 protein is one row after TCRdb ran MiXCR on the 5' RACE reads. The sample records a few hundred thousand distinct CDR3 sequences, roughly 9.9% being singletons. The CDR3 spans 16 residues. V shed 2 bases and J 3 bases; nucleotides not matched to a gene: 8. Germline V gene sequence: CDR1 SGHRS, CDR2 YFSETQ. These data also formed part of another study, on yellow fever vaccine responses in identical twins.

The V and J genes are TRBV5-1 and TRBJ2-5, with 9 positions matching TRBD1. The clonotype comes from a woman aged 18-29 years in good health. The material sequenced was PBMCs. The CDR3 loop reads CASSFIPGQGKETQYF. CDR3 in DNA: TGCGCCAGCAGCTTTATCCCGGGACAGGGTAAAGAGACCCAGTACTTC.